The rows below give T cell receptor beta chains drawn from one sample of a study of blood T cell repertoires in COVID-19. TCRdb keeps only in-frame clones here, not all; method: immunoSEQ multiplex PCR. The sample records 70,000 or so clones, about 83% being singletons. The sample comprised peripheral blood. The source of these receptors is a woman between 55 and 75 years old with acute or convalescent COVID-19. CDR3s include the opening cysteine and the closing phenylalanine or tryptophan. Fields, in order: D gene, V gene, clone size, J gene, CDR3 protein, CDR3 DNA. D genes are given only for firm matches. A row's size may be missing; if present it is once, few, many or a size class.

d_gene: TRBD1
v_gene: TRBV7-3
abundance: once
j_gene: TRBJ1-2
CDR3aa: CASSSSPNPGQGANGYTF
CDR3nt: TGTGCCAGCAGCTCATCGCCCAACCCTGGACAGGGCGCCAATGGCTACACCTTC

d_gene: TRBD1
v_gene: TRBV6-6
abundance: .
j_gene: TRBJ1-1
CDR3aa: CASSYLKPGQGNEAFF
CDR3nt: TGTGCCAGCAGTTACCTTAAGCCGGGACAGGGGAATGAAGCTTTCTTT

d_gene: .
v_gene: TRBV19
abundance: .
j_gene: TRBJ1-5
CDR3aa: CASSMTDNQPQHF
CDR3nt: TGTGCCAGTAGTATGACAGACAATCAGCCCCAGCATTTT

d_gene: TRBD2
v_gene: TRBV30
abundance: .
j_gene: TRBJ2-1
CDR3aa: CAWSVKGLAGGNNEQFF
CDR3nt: TGTGCCTGGAGTGTGAAGGGACTAGCGGGGGGCAACAATGAGCAGTTCTTC

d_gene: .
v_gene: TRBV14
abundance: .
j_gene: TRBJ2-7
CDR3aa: CASSQVTSKTYEQYF
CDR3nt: TGTGCCAGCAGCCAAGTTACTAGCAAAACCTACGAGCAGTACTTC

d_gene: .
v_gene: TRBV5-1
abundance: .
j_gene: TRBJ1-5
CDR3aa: CASSFGENQPQHF
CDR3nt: TGCGCCAGCAGTTTCGGGGAAAATCAGCCCCAGCATTTT

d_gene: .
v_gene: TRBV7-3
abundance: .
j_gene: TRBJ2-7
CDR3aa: CASSSTGDSYEQYF
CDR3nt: TGTGCCAGCAGCTCGACAGGAGACTCCTACGAGCAGTACTTC

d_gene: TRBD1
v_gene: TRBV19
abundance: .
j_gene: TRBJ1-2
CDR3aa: CASRPGTGENYGYTF
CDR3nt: TGTGCCAGTAGACCCGGGACAGGGGAGAACTATGGCTACACCTTC

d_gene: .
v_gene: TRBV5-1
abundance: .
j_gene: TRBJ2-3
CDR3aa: CASSFTQGGTDTQYF
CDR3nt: TGCGCCAGCAGCTTCACACAGGGGGGGACAGATACGCAGTATTTT

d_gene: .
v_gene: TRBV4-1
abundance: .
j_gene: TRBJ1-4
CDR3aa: CASRPFWGGVEKLFF
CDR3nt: TGCGCCAGCAGGCCCTTCTGGGGCGGCGTGGAAAAACTGTTTTTT

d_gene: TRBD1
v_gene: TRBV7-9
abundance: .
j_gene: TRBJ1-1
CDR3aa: CASSSDRAAFF
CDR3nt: TGTGCCAGCAGCTCCGACAGGGCAGCTTTCTTT

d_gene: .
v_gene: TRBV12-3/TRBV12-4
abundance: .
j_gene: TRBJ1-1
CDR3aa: CASSFRVGTEAFF
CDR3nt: TGTGCCAGCAGTTTCAGGGTGGGAACTGAAGCTTTCTTT

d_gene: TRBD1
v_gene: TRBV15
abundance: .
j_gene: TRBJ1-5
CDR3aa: CATSRAGRGNQPQHF
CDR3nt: TGTGCCACCAGCAGAGCTGGCAGGGGGAATCAGCCCCAGCATTTT

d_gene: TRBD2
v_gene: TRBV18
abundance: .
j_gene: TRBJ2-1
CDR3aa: CASSPGLAVLNEQFF
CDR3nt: TGTGCCAGCTCACCGGGACTAGCGGTACTTAATGAGCAGTTCTTC

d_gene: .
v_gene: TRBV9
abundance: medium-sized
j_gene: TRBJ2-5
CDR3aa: CASSVQGLEGETQYF
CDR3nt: TGTGCCAGCAGCGTTCAGGGTCTGGAGGGAGAGACCCAGTACTTC

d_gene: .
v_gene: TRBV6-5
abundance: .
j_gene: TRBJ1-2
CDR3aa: CASIFGRGSYGYTF
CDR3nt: TGTGCCAGCATATTTGGTCGGGGTAGCTATGGCTACACCTTC

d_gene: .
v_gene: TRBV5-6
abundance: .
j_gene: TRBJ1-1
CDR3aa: CASSKGVGGERIGSTEAFF
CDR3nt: TGTGCCAGCAGCAAAGGTGTAGGGGGGGAGAGGATTGGGAGCACTGAAGCTTTCTTT

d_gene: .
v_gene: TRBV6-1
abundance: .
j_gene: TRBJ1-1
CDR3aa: CASSEWGDEAFF
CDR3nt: TGTGCCAGCAGTGAATGGGGCGATGAAGCTTTCTTT

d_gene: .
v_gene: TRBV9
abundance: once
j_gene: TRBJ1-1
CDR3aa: CASSVSAQNTEAFF
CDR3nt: TGTGCCAGCAGCGTCAGTGCACAGAACACTGAAGCTTTCTTT

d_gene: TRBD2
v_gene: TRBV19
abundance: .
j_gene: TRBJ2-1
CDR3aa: CASRGKLAGYNEQFF
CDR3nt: TGTGCCAGTAGGGGAAAACTAGCGGGATACAATGAGCAGTTCTTC

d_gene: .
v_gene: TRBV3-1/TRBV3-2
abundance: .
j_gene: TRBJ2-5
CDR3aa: CASSQDLRAGGYQETQYF
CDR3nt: TGTGCCAGCAGCCAAGATTTAAGGGCGGGCGGGTACCAAGAGACCCAGTACTTC

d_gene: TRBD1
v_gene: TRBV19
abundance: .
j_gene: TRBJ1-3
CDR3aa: CASSISDRGFSGNTIYF
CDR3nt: TGTGCCAGTAGTATCAGTGACAGGGGGTTTTCTGGAAACACCATATATTTT

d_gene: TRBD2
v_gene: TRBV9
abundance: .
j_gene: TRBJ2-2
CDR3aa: CASSGLAGGGELFF
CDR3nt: TGTGCCAGCAGCGGACTAGCGGGGGGCGGGGAGCTGTTTTTT

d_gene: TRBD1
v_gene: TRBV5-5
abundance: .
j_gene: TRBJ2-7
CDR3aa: CASSLGGQGGEQYF
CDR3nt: TGTGCCAGCAGCTTGGGGGGACAGGGGGGGGAGCAGTACTTC

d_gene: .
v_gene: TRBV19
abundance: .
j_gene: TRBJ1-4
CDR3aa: CASSRDTGEKLFF
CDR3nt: TGTGCCAGTAGTCGCGACACAGGGGAAAAACTGTTTTTT

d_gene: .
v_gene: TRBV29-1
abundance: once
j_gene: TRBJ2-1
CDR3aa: CSVLWEGHRNEQFF
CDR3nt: TGCAGCGTACTTTGGGAGGGACACCGGAATGAGCAGTTCTTC

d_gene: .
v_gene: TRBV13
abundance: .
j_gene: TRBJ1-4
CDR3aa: CASSLLDEKLFF
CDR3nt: TGTGCCAGCAGCCTCCTTGATGAAAAACTGTTTTTT

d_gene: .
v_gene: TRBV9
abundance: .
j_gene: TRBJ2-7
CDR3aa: CASSVRDLPLEQYF
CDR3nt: TGTGCCAGCAGCGTGCGGGACCTCCCTCTCGAGCAGTACTTC

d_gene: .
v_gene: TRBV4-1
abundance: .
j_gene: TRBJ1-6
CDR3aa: CASSPVEGDNSPLHF
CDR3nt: TGCGCCAGCAGCCCGGTTGAGGGGGATAATTCACCCCTCCACTTT

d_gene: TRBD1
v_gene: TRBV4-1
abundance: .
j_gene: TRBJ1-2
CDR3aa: CASSHNRGLNYGYTF
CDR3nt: TGCGCCAGCAGCCATAACAGGGGGCTTAACTATGGCTACACCTTC

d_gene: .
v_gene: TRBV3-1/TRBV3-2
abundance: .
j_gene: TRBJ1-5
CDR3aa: CASSPTQGQGNQPQHF
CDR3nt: TGTGCCAGCAGCCCAACACAGGGACAAGGCAATCAGCCCCAGCATTTT

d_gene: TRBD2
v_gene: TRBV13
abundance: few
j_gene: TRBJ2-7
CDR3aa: CASSSAGGGSSYEQYF
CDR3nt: TGTGCCAGCAGCTCAGCCGGGGGGGGTAGCTCCTACGAGCAGTACTTC

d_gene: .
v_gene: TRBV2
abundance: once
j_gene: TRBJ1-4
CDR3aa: CASSRLSVDRYSTNEKLFF
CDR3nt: TGTGCCAGCAGTCGTCTTTCTGTCGACAGGTATTCAACTAATGAAAAACTGTTTTTT

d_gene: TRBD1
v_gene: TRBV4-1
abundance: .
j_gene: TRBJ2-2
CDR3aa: CASSQLPGQGPSTNTGELFF
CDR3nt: TGCGCCAGCAGCCAGCTCCCGGGACAGGGGCCCTCTACGAACACCGGGGAGCTGTTTTTT

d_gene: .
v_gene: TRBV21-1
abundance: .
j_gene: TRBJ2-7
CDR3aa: CASSTFSSGMTYEQYF
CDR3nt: TGTGCCAGCAGCACCTTTTCTAGCGGAATGACCTACGAGCAGTACTTC

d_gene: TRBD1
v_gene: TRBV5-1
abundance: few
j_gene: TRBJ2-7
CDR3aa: CASSPSGGSYEQYF
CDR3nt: TGCGCCAGCAGCCCCTCAGGGGGCTCCTACGAGCAGTACTTC

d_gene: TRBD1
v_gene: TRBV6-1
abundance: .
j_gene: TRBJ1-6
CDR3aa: CASSDRQGGRSPLHF
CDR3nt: TGTGCCAGCAGTGATCGACAGGGCGGTCGATCACCCCTCCACTTT

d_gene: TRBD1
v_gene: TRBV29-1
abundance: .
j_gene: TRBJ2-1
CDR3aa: CSVKGAAVYNEQFF
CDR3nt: TGCAGCGTTAAGGGGGCCGCAGTTTACAATGAGCAGTTCTTC

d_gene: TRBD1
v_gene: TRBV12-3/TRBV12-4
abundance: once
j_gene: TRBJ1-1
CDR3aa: CASSLGTGLMF
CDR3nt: TGTGCCAGCAGCCTAGGGACAGGGCTGATGTTT

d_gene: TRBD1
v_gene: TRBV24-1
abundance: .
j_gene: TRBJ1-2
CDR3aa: CATSSDRGWGYTF
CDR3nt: TGTGCCACCAGTTCAGACAGGGGATGGGGCTACACCTTC

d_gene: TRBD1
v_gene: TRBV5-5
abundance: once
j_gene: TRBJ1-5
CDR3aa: CASSRWTGGNQPQHF
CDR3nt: TGTGCCAGCAGCAGATGGACAGGGGGCAATCAGCCCCAGCATTTT

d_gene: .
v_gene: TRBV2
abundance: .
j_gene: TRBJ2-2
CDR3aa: CASSEARTITGELFF
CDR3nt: TGTGCCAGCAGTGAAGCGCGAACGATCACCGGGGAGCTGTTTTTT

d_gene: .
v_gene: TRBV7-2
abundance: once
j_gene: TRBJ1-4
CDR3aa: CASSPTVGGEKLFF
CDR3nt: TGTGCCAGCAGCCCGACGGTCGGCGGGGAAAAACTGTTTTTT

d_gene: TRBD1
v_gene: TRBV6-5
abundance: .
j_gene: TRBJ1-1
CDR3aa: CASGGYRGRPEAFF
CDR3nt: TGTGCCAGCGGGGGTTACAGGGGACGGCCTGAAGCTTTCTTT

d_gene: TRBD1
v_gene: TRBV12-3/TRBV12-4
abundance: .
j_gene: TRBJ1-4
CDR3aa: CASSLGQGEKLFF
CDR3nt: TGTGCCAGCAGCCTCGGACAGGGGGAAAAACTGTTTTTT